This TCR beta chain is drawn from a study of T-cell reconstitution after alpha-beta-depleted transplantation in children. The TCRbeta library was prepared with unique molecular identifiers. TCRdb reprocessed the PCR reads with MiXCR, giving one entry per CDR3 protein. The sample shows nearly 550,000 distinct CDR3 sequences, around 16% of them seen only once. The CDR3 totals 15 residues. Trimming shortened V by 1 base and J by 3 bases, and 12 bases separated the two germline ends. CDR1 is SEHNR, CDR2 FQNEAQ, per germline (reference sequence). V usage is TRBV7-9 and J usage is TRBJ1-1, with D maybe TRBD1 (6 bases). The TCR sequence derives from a human donor who donated a stem cell graft to a child with acute lymphoblastic leukemia. The sequences come from PBMCs from the stem cell graft donor, collected from the stem cell graft. The DNA for the CDR3 is TGTGCCAGCAGCTTAGGACAGGAGTTCTACACTGAAGCTTTCTTT. Protein sequence: CASSLGQEFYTEAFF.